This T cell receptor (beta chain) was retrieved from a study of blood T cell repertoires in COVID-19. TCRdb's copy holds only in-frame clones and misses some; the assay was immunoSEQ multiplex PCR. There are fewer than 200,000 clones in the sample; roughly 84% occur only once, and roughly 11% lies in the top ten. The V gene end was trimmed by 9 bases and the J gene end by 2 bases; junction bases not matched to a gene: 8. The germline gives CDR1 LNHDA, CDR2 SQIVND (reference sequence). CDR3 length equals 14 residues. V and J are TRBV19 and TRBJ2-3; 7 bases agree with TRBD1. The TCR was taken from a man in his 70s with active or convalescent COVID-19. Sequenced material: peripheral blood. CDR3 sequence reads: CARAGTDFTDTQYF. The CDR3 region has the DNA TGTGCCAGAGCCGGGACAGACTTCACAGATACGCAGTATTTT.